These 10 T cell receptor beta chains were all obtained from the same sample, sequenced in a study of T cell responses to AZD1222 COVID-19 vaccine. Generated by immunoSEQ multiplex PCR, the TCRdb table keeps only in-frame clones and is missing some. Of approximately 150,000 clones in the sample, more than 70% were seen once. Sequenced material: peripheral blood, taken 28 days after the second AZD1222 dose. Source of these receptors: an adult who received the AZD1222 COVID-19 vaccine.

DNA for the CDR3: TGTGCCAGCGGGGGAGGGATCTCAGATACGCAGTATTTT. Its translation is CASGGGISDTQYF. J is TRBJ2-3 and V is TRBV9; 7 bases match TRBD2. The CDR3 covers 13 residues. V lost 7 bases and J lost 4; bases outside the gene matches: 6. Per germline, CDR1 SGDLS and CDR2 YYNGEE.

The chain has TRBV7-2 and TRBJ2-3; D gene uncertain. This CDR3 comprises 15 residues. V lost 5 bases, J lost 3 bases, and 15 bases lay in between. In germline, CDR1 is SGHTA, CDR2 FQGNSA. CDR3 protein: CASSPDSLGTDTQYF. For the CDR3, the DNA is TGTGCCAGCAGCCCAGACTCCCTTGGGACAGATACGCAGTATTTT.

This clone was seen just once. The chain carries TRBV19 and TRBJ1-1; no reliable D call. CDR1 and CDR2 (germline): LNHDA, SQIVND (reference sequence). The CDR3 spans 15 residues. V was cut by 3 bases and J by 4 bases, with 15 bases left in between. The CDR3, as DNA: TGTGCCAGTAGTATGGTTTTGGGCAGGTTCACTGAAGCTTTCTTT. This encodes CASSMVLGRFTEAFF.

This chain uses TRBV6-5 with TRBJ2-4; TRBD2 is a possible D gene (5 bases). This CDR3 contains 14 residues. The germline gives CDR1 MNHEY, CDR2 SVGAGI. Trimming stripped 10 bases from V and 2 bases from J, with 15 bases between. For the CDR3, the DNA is TGTGCCACCACGGACCCGGGGACCAAAAACATTCAGTACTTC. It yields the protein CATTDPGTKNIQYF.

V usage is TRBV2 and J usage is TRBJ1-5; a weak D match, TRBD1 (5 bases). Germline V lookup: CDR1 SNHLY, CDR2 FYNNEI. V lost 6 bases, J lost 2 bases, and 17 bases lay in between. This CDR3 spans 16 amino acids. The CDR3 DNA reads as TGTGCCAGCAGCTCACGGTGGGGGTTCGGCAATCAGCCCCAGCATTTT. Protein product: CASSSRWGFGNQPQHF.

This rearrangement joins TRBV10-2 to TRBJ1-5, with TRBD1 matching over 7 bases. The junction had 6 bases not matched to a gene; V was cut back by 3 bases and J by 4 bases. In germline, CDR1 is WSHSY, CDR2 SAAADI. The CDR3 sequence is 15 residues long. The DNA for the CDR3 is TGCGCCAGCAGTGATCTACAGGGGCTTAATCAGCCCCAGCATTTT. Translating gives CASSDLQGLNQPQHF.

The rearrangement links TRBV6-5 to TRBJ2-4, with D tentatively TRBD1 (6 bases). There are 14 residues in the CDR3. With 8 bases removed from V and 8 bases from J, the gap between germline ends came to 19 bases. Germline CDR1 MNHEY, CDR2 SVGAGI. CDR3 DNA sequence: TGTGCCAGCTGTAGGACCGCAGGGGCGGACATTCAGTACTTC. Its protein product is CASCRTAGADIQYF.

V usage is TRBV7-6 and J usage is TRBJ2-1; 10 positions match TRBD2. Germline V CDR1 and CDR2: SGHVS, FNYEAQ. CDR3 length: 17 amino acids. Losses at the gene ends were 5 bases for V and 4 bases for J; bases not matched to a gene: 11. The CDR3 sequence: CASSRRRTSGLYNEQFF. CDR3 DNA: TGTGCCAGCAGCCGACGACGGACTAGCGGCCTGTACAATGAGCAGTTCTTC.

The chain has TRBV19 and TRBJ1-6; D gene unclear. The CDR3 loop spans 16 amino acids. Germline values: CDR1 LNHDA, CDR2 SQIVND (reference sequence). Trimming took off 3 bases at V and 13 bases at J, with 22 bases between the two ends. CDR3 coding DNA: TGTGCCAGTAGTATTCGGGCCCGGCGAGGACGAGTCCCCCTCCACTTT. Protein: CASSIRARRGRVPLHF. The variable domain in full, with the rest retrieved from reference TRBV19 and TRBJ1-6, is DGGITQSPKYLFRKEGQNVTLSCEQNLNHDAMYWYRQDPGQGLRLIYYSQIVNDFQKGDIAEGYSVSREKKESFPLTVTSAQKNPTAFYLCASSIRARRGRVPLHFGNGTRLTVT.

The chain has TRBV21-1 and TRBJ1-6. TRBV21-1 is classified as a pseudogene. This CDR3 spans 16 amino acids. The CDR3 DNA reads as TGTGCCAGCAGCGTGGACGGGAACTCCTATAATTCACCCCTCCACTTT. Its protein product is CASSVDGNSYNSPLHF.